The 25 T cell receptor beta chains listed next were all sequenced from one sample in a study of T-cell reconstitution after alpha-beta-depleted transplantation in children. Unique molecular identifiers were incorporated when the TCRbeta library was constructed. TCRdb re-analysed the PCR reads in MiXCR, keeping a single row per CDR3 protein. The data show approximately 230,000 distinct CDR3 sequences, more than 20% seen once. The sample consisted of PBMCs, mostly from graft donor cells, taken 360 days after TCRalphabeta/CD19-depleted stem cell transplant. These receptors all stem from a female patient between 2 and 15 years old who had a stem cell transplant for congenital amegakaryocytic thrombocytopenia, so the T cells may come from the graft donor.

This clonotype has more than one count but fewer than ten. J is TRBJ2-7 and V is TRBV27, with 11 bases lining up with TRBD2. V was clipped by 5 bases and J by 0 bases; unmatched bases: 3. This CDR3 has 15 residues. Germline CDR1 MNHEY, CDR2 SMNVEV (reference sequence). In nucleotides, the CDR3 is TGTGCCAGCAGTCCCGGGACTAGCGGCTCCTACGAGCAGTACTTC. Its protein product is CASSPGTSGSYEQYF.

This clonotype was seen at least ten times. The CDR3 region has the DNA TGTGCCAGCAGTGTCTGCCGGGACTCTTGCGAGCAGTTCTTC. Translating it yields CASSVCRDSCEQFF. The chain carries TRBV12-3 or TRBV12-4 and TRBJ2-1; D is perhaps TRBD2 (6 bases). This CDR3 comprises 14 residues. Trimming shortened V by 5 bases and J by 10 bases, and 18 bases separated the two germline ends.

The chain recombines TRBV20-1 with TRBJ2-6, with D perhaps TRBD1 (5 bases). The CDR3 has 13 amino acids. CDR1 and CDR2 (germline): DFQATT, SNEGSKA (reference sequence). Trimming took off 5 bases at V and 1 base at J, with 6 bases between the two ends. The CDR3 sequence is CSADRSGANVLTF. DNA for the CDR3: TGCAGTGCTGACAGATCTGGGGCCAACGTCCTGACTTTC.

The CDR3 spells CASSLGLSRDRGSYEQYF. The CDR3, as DNA: TGTGCCAGCAGCTTAGGCCTCTCCCGGGACAGGGGCTCCTACGAGCAGTACTTC. The V and J genes are TRBV7-8 and TRBJ2-7; 10 bases map to TRBD1. Losses at the gene ends were 1 base for V and 0 bases for J; bases not matched to a gene: 9. The CDR3 length is 18 residues. CDR1 is SGHVS, CDR2 FQNEAQ, per germline. Combining the CDR3 with reference TRBV7-8 and TRBJ2-7 gives the whole variable domain GAGVSQSPRYKVAKRGQDVALRCDPISGHVSLFWYQQALGQGPEFLTYFQNEAQLDKSGLPSDRFFAERPEGSVSTLKIQRTQQEDSAVYLCASSLGLSRDRGSYEQYFGPGTRLTVT.

The J gene is TRBJ2-5, the V gene TRBV7-2; D is perhaps TRBD1 (5 bases). CDR1 SGHTA and CDR2 FQGNSA come from the germline V gene. This CDR3 region has 13 residues. V was pared by 8 bases and J by 0 bases, with 10 bases between. CDR3 DNA sequence: TGTGCCAGCGGGGCCTCGTACCAAGAGACCCAGTACTTC. It is translated as CASGASYQETQYF.

The chain recombines TRBV28 with TRBJ2-5; D unclear. CDR3 size: 13 residues. The ends were cut back, 3 bases at V and 0 bases at J, with 5 bases in the middle. Germline V gene lookup returns CDR1 MDHEN and CDR2 SYDVKM. In nucleotides, the CDR3 is TGTGCCAGCAGTTTTTCCCACCAAGAGACCCAGTACTTC. Protein: CASSFSHQETQYF.

This clonotype turned up a few times. The chain couples TRBV27 to TRBJ2-7; D remains ambiguous. The ends were cut back, 8 bases at V and 3 bases at J, with 17 bases in the middle. CDR1 and CDR2 (germline): MNHEY, SMNVEV (reference sequence). CDR3 size: 14 residues. The CDR3 is CASPAPRPYYEQYF. Written as DNA, the CDR3 is TGTGCCAGCCCTGCTCCGAGGCCCTACTACGAGCAGTACTTC.

This clonotype was observed many times. This chain joins TRBV7-8 and TRBJ2-2; D not resolved. CDR3 length: 16 residues. The V end lost 5 bases, the J end lost 0 bases, and 13 bases lay between the germline ends. Looked up from germline, CDR1 is SGHVS and CDR2 is FQNEAQ. CDR3 region: CASSGRESPNTGELFF. The CDR3 DNA sequence: TGTGCCAGCAGCGGTCGCGAGAGTCCGAACACCGGGGAGCTGTTTTTT.

The CDR3 DNA reads TGCGCCAGCAGCCGCCGGGGAGGGTTTGAAAACTTCTACAATGAGCAGTTCTTC. This translates into CASSRRGGFENFYNEQFF. The chain is built from TRBV5-1 and TRBJ2-1, with TRBD2 matching over 7 bases. The CDR3 loop spans 18 amino acids. Trimming at V came to 4 bases and at J to 3 bases, leaving 16 bases not matched to a gene. Germline V gene data show CDR1 as SGHRS and CDR2 as YFSETQ.

The chain couples TRBV29-1 to TRBJ1-2; possibly TRBD1 for D (6 bases). Germline V gives CDR1 SQVTM, CDR2 ANQGSEA. V lost 1 base and J 6 bases, leaving 18 bases between the germline ends. This CDR3 has 15 residues. CDR3 DNA: TGCAGCGTTGAAGGGGACGGACAGCGGGCTAATGGCTACACCTTC. Translating gives CSVEGDGQRANGYTF.

The CDR3 coding sequence is TGTGCCTGGAGTGTAGACCAGGGGTCTTCCTACGAGCAGTACTTC. The encoded protein is CAWSVDQGSSYEQYF. This chain uses TRBV30 with TRBJ2-7, with D possibly TRBD1 on 6 matching bases. Germline CDR1 is GTSNPN and CDR2 is SVGIG (reference sequence). Deletions cut 0 bases from V and 1 base from J, with 13 bases between. The CDR3 sequence is 15 residues long.

The V gene is TRBV2, the J gene TRBJ2-3, with TRBD1 identical over 8 bases. This CDR3 contains 15 residues. Per the germline V gene, CDR1 is SNHLY and CDR2 is FYNNEI. Losses at the gene ends were 6 bases for V and 2 bases for J; bases not matched to a gene: 7. The CDR3 DNA follows: TGTGCCAGCAGCGCAAGGACAGGGATCACAGATACGCAGTATTTT. Its translation: CASSARTGITDTQYF.

DNA of the CDR3: TGTGCCAGCAGTTTTAGGGGTTTCAACCTCTACGAGCAGTACTTC. Amino acids: CASSFRGFNLYEQYF. J is TRBJ2-7 and V is TRBV28; weak D call: TRBD1 (5 bases). CDR3 length: 15 amino acids. Trimming left V 3 bases short and J 3 bases short, with 15 bases between. Germline CDR1 reads MDHEN; CDR2 reads SYDVKM.

This clonotype was counted between two and nine times. The rearrangement joins TRBV2 to TRBJ1-3; a weak D match, TRBD1 (5 bases). Between the trimmed V and J ends, which lost 10 bases and 1 base, there was a span of 11 bases. Germline values: CDR1 SNHLY, CDR2 FYNNEI. This CDR3 region has 13 residues. The CDR3, as DNA: TGTGCCATCTCGGGGCCGTCTGGAAACACCATATATTTT. Protein: CAISGPSGNTIYF.

The table lists this clonotype with a few counts. The chain carries TRBV29-1 and TRBJ1-2; 9 nucleotides align to TRBD1. CDR1 and CDR2 (germline): SQVTM, ANQGSEA. CDR3 length: 14 amino acids. Trimming cost V 5 bases and J 5 bases; bases outside gene matches: 9. The CDR3 loop reads CSVHRGPEFYGYTF. In nucleotides, the CDR3 is TGCAGCGTTCACAGGGGGCCGGAGTTTTATGGCTACACCTTC.

Only a few counts were recorded for this clonotype. The rearrangement joins TRBV6-1 to TRBJ2-3; maybe TRBD1 (5 bases). This CDR3 region has 14 residues. Germline V gene data show CDR1 as MNHNS and CDR2 as SASEGT. Trimming removed 6 bases from V and 2 bases from J, with 12 bases in between. The CDR3 DNA reads TGTGCCAGCAGCCCGTGGGGCGACACAGATACGCAGTATTTT. Its protein product is CASSPWGDTDTQYF.

This clonotype has a handful of counts. J is TRBJ1-1 and V is TRBV21-1. TRBV21-1 represents a pseudogene. The CDR3 is 12 residues long. The CDR3 sequence: CASMNGNTEAFF. CDR3 in DNA: TGTGCCAGCATGAACGGGAACACTGAAGCTTTCTTT.

The chain employs TRBV29-1 and TRBJ2-3; 9 bases map to TRBD2. With V trimmed by 2 bases and J by 6 bases, 6 bases remained unmatched. There are 14 residues in the CDR3. Germline V CDR1 and CDR2: SQVTM, ANQGSEA. The CDR3 DNA is TGCAGCGTTGAAAGGCGGGAGGGCCTGGATACGCAGTATTTT. This sequence encodes CSVERREGLDTQYF.

This clonotype was observed a handful of times. The DNA for the CDR3 is TGTGCCAGCAGAAGGACAGGGGTGTACACCGGGGAGCTGTTTTTT. Protein sequence: CASRRTGVYTGELFF. The V gene is TRBV12-3 or TRBV12-4, the J gene TRBJ2-2; 9 bases are a match to TRBD1. The CDR3 totals 15 residues. J was trimmed by 3 bases and V by 6 bases; bases with no gene match: 5.

The V call is TRBV20-1, the J call TRBJ2-2, with a weak D call TRBD2 (7 bases). V lost 5 bases and J 3 bases, leaving 16 bases between the germline ends. The CDR3 has 15 residues. Germline V gives CDR1 DFQATT, CDR2 SNEGSKA (reference sequence). In DNA, the CDR3 is TGCAGTGCTGAACAGGGAGGGGGGTACACCGGGGAGCTGTTTTTT. This gives the protein CSAEQGGGYTGELFF.

The sample holds a few counts of this clonotype. The chain joins TRBV6-1 to TRBJ1-5; D gene ambiguous. Germline CDR1 MNHNS, CDR2 SASEGT. With 2 bases removed from V and 9 bases from J, the gap between germline ends came to 14 bases. This CDR3 has 14 residues. DNA for the CDR3: TGTGCCAGCAGTGAATGGGCAGGTCTGGGGCCCCAGCATTTT. Protein: CASSEWAGLGPQHF.

This clonotype came up a few times. This chain's CDR3 is CSAQNPGASPLHF. As DNA, the CDR3 is TGCAGTGCTCAAAATCCCGGGGCTTCACCCCTCCACTTT. The rearrangement joins TRBV20-1 to TRBJ1-6, with D possibly TRBD1 on 5 matching bases. V was pared by 5 bases and J by 9 bases, with 14 bases between. CDR1 and CDR2 (germline): DFQATT, SNEGSKA (reference sequence). This CDR3 has 13 amino acids.

The chain employs TRBV12-3 or TRBV12-4 and TRBJ2-5; maybe TRBD1 (5 bases). The CDR3 runs 14 residues. With 5 bases removed from V and 5 bases from J, the gap between germline ends came to 15 bases. The CDR3 loop is CASSVQVSEETQYF. The CDR3, as DNA: TGTGCCAGCAGTGTACAGGTCTCCGAGGAGACCCAGTACTTC.

The J gene is TRBJ1-1, the V gene TRBV21-1. TRBV21-1 is a listed pseudogene. The CDR3 covers 13 residues. In nucleotides, the CDR3 is TGTGCCAGCAGCAAACCGGGGTTCACTGAAGCTTTCTTT. This codes for CASSKPGFTEAFF.

This clonotype was counted many times. V usage is TRBV29-1 and J usage is TRBJ2-3; 7 positions agree with TRBD2. The CDR3 is made up of 16 amino acids. Germline CDR1 is SQVTM and CDR2 is ANQGSEA. V dropped 6 bases and J dropped 3; count of bases not matched to a gene: 15. CDR3 protein: CSVTCPTSFLTDTQYF. DNA of the CDR3: TGCAGCGTCACCTGTCCGACTAGCTTCCTGACAGATACGCAGTATTTT.